The 12 T cell receptor beta chains listed next were all sequenced from one sample in a study of T cell responses to AZD1222 COVID-19 vaccine. Measured with immunoSEQ multiplex PCR; TCRdb has only the in-frame clones, and not every one. The table shows 50,000 or so clones, with over 70% occurring only once. The specimen comprised peripheral blood, sampled 28 days after the second AZD1222 dose. These receptors were taken from an adult who received the AZD1222 COVID-19 vaccine.

The chain links TRBV7-2 to TRBJ2-2, with D unresolved. Trimming removed 4 bases from V and 2 bases from J, with 8 bases in between. This CDR3 spans 14 amino acids. Looked up from germline, CDR1 is SGHTA and CDR2 is FQGNSA. This chain's CDR3 is CASSYDSNTGELFF. The CDR3 DNA is TGTGCCAGCAGCTACGACTCTAACACCGGGGAGCTGTTTTTT.

The genes are TRBV6-5 and TRBJ1-4; D remains ambiguous. V lost 8 bases and J lost 5, with 6 bases in between. This CDR3 region has 11 residues. Germline CDR1 and CDR2: MNHEY and SVGAGI. The CDR3 reads CASRWNEKLFF. CDR3 nucleotides: TGTGCCAGCCGCTGGAATGAAAAACTGTTTTTT.

This clone has a single count. The chain links TRBV28 to TRBJ2-2; 7 positions agree with TRBD2. The ends lost 7 bases at V and 2 bases at J; junction bases unmatched: 13. The CDR3 has 17 residues. Germline CDR1 is MDHEN and CDR2 is SYDVKM. The CDR3 here is CASNAGGIYSNTGELFF. Here the CDR3 DNA reads TGTGCCAGCAACGCCGGGGGGATATACAGTAACACCGGGGAGCTGTTTTTT.

This clone appeared once. V and J are TRBV5-5 and TRBJ1-2, with 7 bases matching TRBD1. In germline, CDR1 is SGHKS, CDR2 YYEKEE (reference sequence). The CDR3 runs to 14 residues. V lost 5 bases, J lost 4 bases, and 8 bases stayed unmatched. CDR3 sequence: CASRGGQRTYGYTF. CDR3 DNA: TGTGCCAGCAGGGGGGGACAGCGAACCTATGGCTACACCTTC. The complete variable domain, with remaining parts taken from reference TRBV5-5 and TRBJ1-2, reads DAGVTQSPTHLIKTRGQQVTLRCSPISGHKSVSWYQQVLGQGPQFIFQYYEKEERGRGNFPDRFSARQFPNYSSELNVNALLLGDSALYLCASRGGQRTYGYTFGSGTRLTVV.

The chain couples TRBV23-1 to TRBJ2-7, with D hard to call. TRBV23-1 is flagged as an ORF with uncertain function. V lost 5 bases to trimming and J lost 5 bases, with 13 bases between them. This CDR3 spans 13 amino acids. The CDR3 region has the DNA TGCGCCAGCAGTGACCGCCTAACCGACGAGCAGTACTTC. Translating it yields CASSDRLTDEQYF.

This rearrangement joins TRBV4-1 to TRBJ1-5, with no clear D. This CDR3 region has 15 residues. Germline values: CDR1 MGHRA, CDR2 YSYEKL. Trimming pared 0 bases from V and 4 bases from J, leaving 10 bases between. The CDR3 coding sequence is TGCGCCAGCAGCCAAGACGAAACCCCGAATCAGCCCCAGCATTTT. This sequence encodes CASSQDETPNQPQHF.

This rearrangement joins TRBV19 to TRBJ2-2, with D unresolved. Germline CDR1 LNHDA, CDR2 SQIVND (reference sequence). The CDR3 extends over 12 amino acids. The ends were cut back, 3 bases at V and 6 bases at J, with 5 bases in the middle. The DNA for the CDR3 is TGTGCCAGTAGTATGGGGTCCGGGGAGCTGTTTTTT. Its protein is CASSMGSGELFF.

This sequence joins TRBV9 and TRBJ2-2, with D hard to call. The CDR3 contains 15 residues. Germline CDR1 is SGDLS and CDR2 is YYNGEE. Trimming cost V 0 bases and J 6 bases, with 12 bases left between them. CDR3 nucleotides: TGTGCCAGCAGCGTAGATCCCGCTGTGGCCGGGGAGCTGTTTTTT. Translating it yields CASSVDPAVAGELFF.

A few counts support this clone. The chain recombines TRBV27 with TRBJ1-1; 11 bases match TRBD1. J was trimmed by 4 bases and V by 5 bases; bases with no gene match: 9. CDR1 MNHEY and CDR2 SMNVEV come from the germline V gene (reference sequence). This CDR3 is built from 16 residues. The CDR3 sequence: CASSPSGTGGGTEAFF. CDR3 in DNA: TGTGCCAGCAGTCCGTCGGGGACAGGGGGTGGCACTGAAGCTTTCTTT.

The chain links TRBV6-2 or TRBV6-3 to TRBJ1-2; 10 bases align to TRBD1. The ends lost 0 bases at V and 7 bases at J; junction bases unmatched: 5. Germline V gene data show CDR1 as MNHEY and CDR2 as SVGEGT. This CDR3 is built from 15 residues. DNA for the CDR3: TGTGCCAGCAGTTACTCGGGACAGGGGCCCGGTGGCTACACCTTC. Amino acid sequence: CASSYSGQGPGGYTF.

V gene TRBV11-3 combines with J gene TRBJ2-1, with TRBD2 matching 14 bases. This CDR3 region has 17 residues. Trimming removed 0 bases from V and 2 bases from J; junction bases left unmatched: 0. Germline-derived CDR1 and CDR2 are SGHNT and YENEEA. In DNA, the CDR3 is TGTGCCAGCAGCTTAGAGACTAGCGGGGGGGCCTACAATGAGCAGTTCTTC. This codes for CASSLETSGGAYNEQFF.

The rearrangement uses TRBV28 and TRBJ2-3; 9 bases agree with TRBD2. Looked up from germline, CDR1 is MDHEN and CDR2 is SYDVKM. The ends lost 5 bases at V and 3 bases at J; junction bases unmatched: 9. CDR3 length: 16 amino acids. The DNA for the CDR3 is TGTGCCAGCAGTCTTGCCGGGAGCGGGAGGACAGATACGCAGTATTTT. It is translated as CASSLAGSGRTDTQYF. The variable domain in full, completed from reference TRBV28 and TRBJ2-3, reads DVKVTQSSRYLVKRTGEKVFLECVQDMDHENMFWYRQDPGLGLRLIYFSYDVKMKEKGDIPEGYSVSREKKERFSLILESASTNQTSMYLCASSLAGSGRTDTQYFGPGTRLTVL.